The 24 T cell receptor beta chains reported below all come from one sample, sequenced in a study of regulatory T cells in long-lasting Graves disease. Researchers made TCR beta libraries by using iRepertoire HTBI primers and running Arm-PCR on CDR3 regions. TCRdb ran MiXCR on the multiplex PCR reads and lists one entry per CDR3 protein. The sample carries 350,000 to 550,000 distinct CDR3 sequences, 14% to 15% recorded once. Time point noted: newly diagnosed GD, antithyroid drugs for less than 3 months. PBMCs provided the RNA from which the TCR library was made. These data were likewise used in another study, on T cells in Graves' hyperthyroidism and ophthalmopathy.

The input for sequencing was peripheral blood mononuclear cells (PBMCs), taken at new diagnosis, from a patient treated with antithyroid drugs. These receptors were collected from a woman aged 25 to 45 with Graves disease.

On this clonotype: Possible read error: a much larger clone is one base away. Because the CDR3's place on the DNA is in doubt, the DNA is left out and the CDR3 is given as listed by TCRdb. This chain links TRBV5-1 with TRBJ2-1; TRBD2 was called by the table and not checked on the DNA. Germline V gives CDR1 SGHRS, CDR2 YFSETQ. Counting both end residues, the CDR3 totals 18 amino acids. Here the CDR3 reads CASSPGVAGVARGNEQSF.

The table lists this clonotype with a few counts. The rearrangement uses TRBV12-3 or TRBV12-4 and TRBJ1-1; the match to TRBD1 covers 9 bases. The V and J ends lost 6 bases and 5 bases, in that order; junction bases with no gene match: 10. This CDR3 has 15 residues. Here the CDR3 reads CASRQDRGWETEAFF. The CDR3 DNA is TGTGCCAGCAGGCAGGACAGGGGATGGGAGACTGAAGCTTTCTTT.

The CDR3, as DNA: TGTGCCTGGAGCACGGGGGGAGCCAAAAACATTCAGTACTTC. This codes for CAWSTGGAKNIQYF. J is TRBJ2-4 and V is TRBV30; 7 bases agree with TRBD2. The CDR3 has 14 amino acids. Germline loops: CDR1 GTSNPN, CDR2 SVGIG (reference sequence). The V and J ends lost 3 bases and 0 bases, in that order; junction bases with no gene match: 2. Variable domain in full (rest from reference TRBV30 and TRBJ2-4): SQTIHQWPATLVQPVGSPLSLECTVEGTSNPNLYWYRQAAGRGLQLLFYSVGIGQISSEVPQNLSASRPQDRQFILSSKKLLLSDSGFYLCAWSTGGAKNIQYFGAGTRLSVL.

This clonotype appeared many times. The chain joins TRBV6-1 to TRBJ2-7; 9 bases align to TRBD2. Germline values: CDR1 MNHNS, CDR2 SASEGT. CDR3 length equals 14 residues. V lost 7 bases to trimming and J lost 0 bases; unmatched junction nucleotides: 4. CDR3 nucleotides: TGTGCCAGCACCCTAGCGGGGAGCTCCTACGAGCAGTACTTC. Translated, it gives CASTLAGSSYEQYF.

This clonotype was observed many times. DNA of the CDR3: TGTGCCAGCAGCCAAGATCCAGGGGAAGCTTTCTTT. Its protein product is CASSQDPGEAFF. The rearrangement links TRBV3-1 to TRBJ1-1, with D perhaps matching TRBD1 (5 bases). The V gene lost 0 bases and the J gene lost 8 bases, with 7 bases spanning the gap. The CDR3 sequence is 12 residues long. Germline loops: CDR1 LGHDT, CDR2 YNNKEL (reference sequence).

V usage is TRBV7-2 and J usage is TRBJ2-7; D possibly uses TRBD1 or TRBD2 (6 bases each). V was pared by 5 bases and J by 1 base, with 21 bases between. Germline CDR1 is SGHTA and CDR2 is FQGNSA. The CDR3 extends over 17 amino acids. Written as DNA, the CDR3 is TGTGCCAGCAGCCCCGCGGGGACATTGGAGAGATCCTACGAGCAGTACTTC. It translates to CASSPAGTLERSYEQYF. Full variable domain (outside the CDR3, taken from reference TRBV7-2 and TRBJ2-7): GAGVSQSPSNKVTEKGKDVELRCDPISGHTALYWYRQSLGQGLEFLIYFQGNSAPDKSGLPSDRFSAERTGGSVSTLTIQRTQQEDSAVYLCASSPAGTLERSYEQYFGPGTRLTVT.

At least ten counts were recorded for this clonotype. This chain links TRBV3-1 with TRBJ2-1; D unclear. There are 13 residues in the CDR3. The germline gives CDR1 LGHDT, CDR2 YNNKEL (reference sequence). Trimming took 2 bases from V and 10 from J, leaving 12 bases between them. The CDR3 sequence: CASSQSFLGEQFF. CDR3 DNA: TGTGCCAGCAGCCAATCCTTTTTGGGAGAGCAGTTCTTC.

This clonotype was recorded at least ten times. In nucleotides, the CDR3 is TGCGCCAGCAGCCAATCATGGGCCTCTAATGGCTACACCTTC. Encoded protein: CASSQSWASNGYTF. The genes are TRBV4-1 and TRBJ1-2; D is unresolved. Trimming took off 2 bases at V and 6 bases at J, with 13 bases between the two ends. The CDR3 runs 14 residues. Germline CDR1 reads MGHRA; CDR2 reads YSYEKL.

The table lists this clonotype with a few counts. Since a much larger clone is just one base distant, this may be a read error. V gene TRBV28 combines with J gene TRBJ2-6; D is unclear. The CDR3 runs 14 residues. V dropped 2 bases and J dropped 3 bases, with 5 bases sitting between them. Germline assignment: CDR1 MDHEN and CDR2 SYDVKM. The CDR3 protein is CASSLGFGANVLTF. The CDR3 coding sequence is TGTGCCAGCAGTTTAGGCTTTGGGGCCAACGTCCTGACTTTC.

Concerning this clonotype: It may be a read error: a sequence one base away is much more abundant. The CDR3 bases are TGTGCCGGCAGTACCGGTCCCCGGGATGAGCAGTACTTC. Amino acids: CAGSTGPRDEQYF. The chain joins TRBV2 to TRBJ2-7, with D possibly matching TRBD2 (5 bases). This CDR3 is 13 amino acids long. Germline CDR1 SNHLY, CDR2 FYNNEI.

This clonotype was observed at least ten times. The chain joins TRBV12-3 or TRBV12-4 to TRBJ1-2, with 12 nucleotides matching TRBD1. Losses at the gene ends were 6 bases for V and 7 bases for J; bases not matched to a gene: 6. The CDR3 covers 14 residues. DNA of the CDR3: TGTGCCAGCAGACAGGGACAGGGGGCGGTTGGCTACACCTTC. Protein: CASRQGQGAVGYTF.

In its sample, this clonotype was seen a few times. The chain combines TRBV5-1 with TRBJ1-1; the D is unclear. The CDR3 consists of 15 residues. The V gene lost 0 bases and the J gene lost 1 base, with 10 bases spanning the gap. Germline V gene data show CDR1 as SGHRS and CDR2 as YFSETQ. The CDR3 here is CASSLAGKANTEAFF. The CDR3 DNA sequence: TGCGCCAGCAGCTTGGCCGGAAAGGCGAACACTGAAGCTTTCTTT. Combining the CDR3 with reference TRBV5-1 and TRBJ1-1 gives the whole variable domain KAGVTQTPRYLIKTRGQQVTLSCSPISGHRSVSWYQQTPGQGLQFLFEYFSETQRNKGNFPGRFSGRQFSNSRSEMNVSTLELGDSALYLCASSLAGKANTEAFFGQGTRLTVV.

This clonotype was recorded many times. The CDR3 DNA reads as TGCACCCAACGACGCTACGAGCAGTACTTC. This translates into CTQRRYEQYF. V and J are TRBV20-1 and TRBJ2-7; D gene unclear. The CDR3 has 10 amino acids. Germline CDR1 DFQATT, CDR2 SNEGSKA (reference sequence).

The table lists this clonotype with a count of one. This chain connects TRBV5-6 to TRBJ1-1, with D maybe TRBD1 (5 bases). The CDR3 consists of 14 residues. Looked up from germline, CDR1 is SGHDT and CDR2 is YYEEEE. V was cut by 4 bases and J by 5 bases, with 15 bases left in between. Written as DNA, the CDR3 is TGTGCCAGCAGCGTGGGACGGGCGGGGACTGAAGCTTTCTTT. Its protein is CASSVGRAGTEAFF.

This clonotype was seen at least ten times. In nucleotides, the CDR3 is TGTGCCAGCCGCCCGACAGGTCCCTACGAGCAGTACTTC. This codes for CASRPTGPYEQYF. The chain carries TRBV27 and TRBJ2-7, with a weak D call TRBD1 (6 bases). CDR3 length: 13 amino acids. CDR1 and CDR2 from the germline V gene are MNHEY and SMNVEV (reference sequence). V gave up 8 bases and J gave up 2 bases, with 13 bases separating them.

This clonotype showed up many times. This chain uses TRBV30 with TRBJ2-5; TRBD1 matches 9 bases. The V segment lost 1 base and the J segment 3 bases; nucleotides outside the gene matches: 9. Per germline, CDR1 GTSNPN and CDR2 SVGIG (reference sequence). The CDR3 spans 16 residues. The chain's CDR3 is CAWSGPTGGVEETQYF. The DNA for the CDR3 is TGTGCCTGGAGTGGTCCGACAGGGGGGGTGGAAGAGACCCAGTACTTC.

The chain employs TRBV19 and TRBJ2-7; TRBD2 agrees at 8 bases. The CDR3 has 16 amino acids. Trimming removed 5 bases from V and 2 bases from J; junction bases left unmatched: 11. Germline V CDR1 and CDR2: LNHDA, SQIVND (reference sequence). As DNA, the CDR3 is TGTGCCAGTAGTCTCACCCCGAGCGGGAGAACCTACGAGCAGTACTTC. This sequence encodes CASSLTPSGRTYEQYF. Filled out from reference TRBV19 and TRBJ2-7, the complete variable domain reads DGGITQSPKYLFRKEGQNVTLSCEQNLNHDAMYWYRQDPGQGLRLIYYSQIVNDFQKGDIAEGYSVSREKKESFPLTVTSAQKNPTAFYLCASSLTPSGRTYEQYFGPGTRLTVT.

This clonotype was picked up a small number of times. This sequence joins TRBV5-1 and TRBJ2-2, with a possible D match to TRBD1 (5 bases). The CDR3 is made up of 13 amino acids. V lost 4 bases and J lost 7, with 11 bases in between. Germline loops: CDR1 SGHRS, CDR2 YFSETQ. The CDR3 region is CASSTRVDGELFF. In nucleotides, the CDR3 is TGCGCCAGCAGCACCAGGGTCGACGGGGAGCTGTTTTTT.

This clonotype was seen a few times. One end of the junction does not line up with germline, which may come from a read error. The V and J genes are TRBV4-1 and TRBJ2-7, with D maybe TRBD2 (6 bases). This CDR3 has 15 amino acids. Germline loops: CDR1 MGHRA, CDR2 YSYEKL. In nucleotides, the CDR3 is TGTGCCAGCAGCCAAGGGCGCGGGGTAACCTACGAGCAGTACTTC. Residues: CASSQGRGVTYEQYF.

This clonotype was picked up a small number of times. This rearrangement joins TRBV20-1 to TRBJ2-7; a possible D gene is TRBD2 (6 bases). The CDR3 contains 15 residues. CDR1 is DFQATT and CDR2 is SNEGSKA in the germline V gene (reference sequence). The V and J ends lost 1 base and 5 bases respectively, with 18 bases between them. The DNA of the CDR3 is TGCAGTGCTAGAGTTAATGGGCGGGGTTTAGACGAGCAGTACTTC. This translates into CSARVNGRGLDEQYF.

This clonotype was picked up a small number of times. One end of the junction is discordant with germline, which a read error may explain. This chain joins TRBV3-1 and TRBJ1-2; D is unresolved. Germline V lookup: CDR1 LGHDT, CDR2 YNNKEL (reference sequence). The CDR3 is 12 residues long. The CDR3 reads CARSQAGYGYTF. CDR3 DNA sequence: TGTGCCCGCAGCCAAGCGGGCTATGGCTACACCTTC.

This clonotype has a count of ten or more. V and J are TRBV6-1 and TRBJ2-7; D uncertain. The CDR3 totals 18 residues. From germline, CDR1 is MNHNS and CDR2 SASEGT. V was trimmed by 2 bases and J by 3 bases, leaving 23 bases between them. In DNA, the CDR3 is TGTGCCAGCAGTGAACTCCCGCAGGCCTTCTATGACCTCTACGAGCAGTACTTC. Its protein is CASSELPQAFYDLYEQYF.

The V and J genes are TRBV7-9 and TRBJ2-3, with D unclear. Trimming cost V 1 base and J 0 bases, with 14 bases left between them. The CDR3 is made up of 17 amino acids. Germline V CDR1 and CDR2: SEHNR, FQNEAQ (reference sequence). The CDR3 region is CASSLVFGASSTDTQYF. CDR3 DNA: TGTGCCAGCAGCTTAGTTTTCGGAGCGTCTAGCACAGATACGCAGTATTTT.

This clonotype was counted many times. The chain employs TRBV3-1 and TRBJ2-7; a weak D match, TRBD2 (6 bases). The CDR3 length is 15 residues. CDR1 and CDR2 from the germline V gene are LGHDT and YNNKEL (reference sequence). Trimming shortened V by 1 base and J by 0 bases, and 10 bases separated the two germline ends. The CDR3 DNA is TGTGCCAGCAGCCAAGCCCTAGCGCTCTCCTACGAGCAGTACTTC. This translates into CASSQALALSYEQYF.